This section outlines one T cell receptor (beta chain) sequence together with its context. What it binds is not known. This CDR3 spans 13 amino acids. Germline CDR1 reads WNHNN; CDR2 reads SYGVQD (reference sequence). V was pared by 6 bases and J by 5 bases, with 12 bases between. TCRdb fed the 5' RACE reads into MiXCR, producing one record per CDR3 protein. The data show approximately 350,000 distinct CDR3 sequences, with over 10% seen just once and 20% to 25% held by the top ten. The data were taken from a study of T-cell memory formation after mild COVID-19. Regarding the study as a whole: Contracting clones localized mainly to CM and EM when CD4+ and mainly to EMRA when CD8+.

Sequencing used PBMCs or a T cell subset sorted from them (not recorded which). The chain carries TRBV10-1 and TRBJ2-3; perhaps D is TRBD1 or TRBD2 (6 bases each). This clonotype originated in a man younger than 35 who had mild COVID-19 (a few samples of this study predate the infection). Cell type and time point are not known. The CDR3, as DNA: TGCGCCAGCAGCGGGGGCCCTCGAGATACGCAGTATTTT. The encoded protein is CASSGGPRDTQYF.